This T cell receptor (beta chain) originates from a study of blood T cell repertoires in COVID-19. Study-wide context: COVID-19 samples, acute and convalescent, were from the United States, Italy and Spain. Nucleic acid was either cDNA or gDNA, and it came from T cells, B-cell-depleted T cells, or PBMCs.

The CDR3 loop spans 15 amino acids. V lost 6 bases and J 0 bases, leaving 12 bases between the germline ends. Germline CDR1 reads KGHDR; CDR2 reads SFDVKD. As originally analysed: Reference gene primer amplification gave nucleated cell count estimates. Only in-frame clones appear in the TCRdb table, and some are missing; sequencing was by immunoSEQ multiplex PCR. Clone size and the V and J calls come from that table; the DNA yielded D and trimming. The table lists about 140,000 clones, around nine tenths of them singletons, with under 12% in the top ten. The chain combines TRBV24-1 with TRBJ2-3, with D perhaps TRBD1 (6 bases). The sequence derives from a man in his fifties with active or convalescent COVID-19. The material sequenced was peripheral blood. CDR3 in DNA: TGTGCCACCAGTAGCAGGGGTGGAAGCACAGATACGCAGTATTTT. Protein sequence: CATSSRGGSTDTQYF.